One sample yielded the 19 T cell receptor beta chains listed below, sequenced in a study of blood T cell repertoires in COVID-19 (dated by TCRdb to about 2020). Library preparation employed the immunoSEQ multiplex PCR assay. The source is immuneACCESS, and TCRdb retained only in-frame sequences with V and J called. Part of the clones is not carried over; for the studies checked, unresolved V genes explain less than half of this, and the remainder is unexplained. This sample has 200,000 or so clones in its table, and 80% to 95% of those were observed once. The ten most abundant clones make up 0.7% to 0.85% of the sample. Sequenced: peripheral blood. Receptor source: a man aged 60-69 years with COVID-19, enrolled during active disease.

The V call is TRBV6-2 or TRBV6-3, the J call TRBJ2-1; 8 nucleotides match TRBD1. This CDR3 region has 15 residues. The ends lost 5 bases at V and 3 bases at J; junction bases unmatched: 6. CDR1 and CDR2 (germline): MNHEY, SVGEGT. The CDR3: CASSDQGAFYNEQFF. As DNA, the CDR3 is TGTGCCAGCAGTGACCAGGGGGCATTCTACAATGAGCAGTTCTTC.

The genes are TRBV7-9 and TRBJ2-3, with D perhaps TRBD2 (5 bases). Trimming took 1 base from V and 0 from J, leaving 8 bases between them. This CDR3 contains 15 residues. Germline CDR1 SEHNR, CDR2 FQNEAQ (reference sequence). Here the CDR3 reads CASSLGTGSTDTQYF. The DNA for the CDR3 is TGTGCCAGCAGCTTAGGGACGGGGAGCACAGATACGCAGTATTTT. Looking up the rest from reference TRBV7-9 and TRBJ2-3 gives the full variable domain: DTGVSQNPRHKITKRGQNVTFRCDPISEHNRLYWYRQTLGQGPEFLTYFQNEAQLEKSRLLSDRFSAERPKGSFSTLEIQRTEQGDSAMYLCASSLGTGSTDTQYFGPGTRLTVL.

The CDR3: CATSDLQEPTGGTGELFF. The CDR3 bases are TGTGCCACCAGTGATTTGCAGGAACCTACCGGGGGCACCGGGGAGCTGTTTTTT. The chain joins TRBV24-1 to TRBJ2-2; TRBD2 is a possible D gene (6 bases). Germline lookup yields CDR1 KGHDR and CDR2 SFDVKD. The CDR3 has 18 amino acids. Trimming cost V 0 bases and J 4 bases, with 17 bases left between them.

CDR3 protein: CASSRGDRGGAPLHF. In nucleotides, the CDR3 is TGTGCCAGCAGTCGGGGGGACAGGGGTGGAGCACCCCTCCACTTT. This sequence joins TRBV27 and TRBJ1-6; 10 nucleotides align to TRBD1. The CDR3 is made up of 15 amino acids. V gave up 5 bases and J gave up 11 bases; unmatched junction bases: 9. Germline V CDR1 and CDR2: MNHEY, SMNVEV (reference sequence).

The chain is built from TRBV19 and TRBJ1-5; D possibly corresponds to TRBD1 (5 bases). CDR3 size: 15 residues. Germline V gene data show CDR1 as LNHDA and CDR2 as SQIVND (reference sequence). V lost 10 bases and J 4 bases, leaving 20 bases between the germline ends. In DNA form, the CDR3 reads TGTGCCACCGTACCTACGGGGGTAGTGAATCAGCCCCAGCATTTT. This gives the protein CATVPTGVVNQPQHF.

The chain links TRBV30 to TRBJ2-6, with TRBD1 matching over 9 bases. Germline V gene sequence: CDR1 GTSNPN, CDR2 SVGIG (reference sequence). CDR3 size: 17 residues. V dropped 5 bases and J dropped 1; count of bases not matched to a gene: 9. The CDR3 DNA sequence: TGTGCCTGGCGCCGGGACAGGGTCCAGTCTGGGGCCAACGTCCTGACTTTC. Translating it yields CAWRRDRVQSGANVLTF.

CDR3: CASSPEIAPQETQYF. The CDR3 nucleotides read TGTGCCAGCAGCCCAGAGATAGCACCCCAAGAGACCCAGTACTTC. The chain links TRBV7-3 to TRBJ2-5; D call uncertain. V lost 5 bases and J 1 base, leaving 14 bases between the germline ends. Germline-derived CDR1 and CDR2 are SGHTA and FQGTGA. The CDR3 covers 15 residues.

The chain is built from TRBV3-1 (or the pseudogene TRBV3-2) and TRBJ2-2, with 9 bases that match TRBD1. Unmatched junction bases numbered 6, after V lost 4 bases and J lost 6 bases. This CDR3 has 15 residues. The V gene's germline CDR1 is LGHDT and CDR2 YNNKEL (reference sequence). This chain's CDR3 is CASSPRDRAAGELFF. Here the CDR3 DNA reads TGTGCCAGCAGCCCCCGGGACAGGGCGGCCGGGGAGCTGTTTTTT.

This chain uses TRBV6-5 with TRBJ1-3, with 8 nucleotides matching TRBD1. From germline, CDR1 is MNHEY and CDR2 SVGAGI. This CDR3 region has 16 residues. Trimming took 2 bases from V and 2 from J; bases not matched to a gene: 5. CDR3 nucleotide sequence: TGTGCCAGCAGTTACGACCTACAGGGGGCTGGAAACACCATATATTTT. It yields the protein CASSYDLQGAGNTIYF.

The chain is built from TRBV29-1 and TRBJ2-7; possibly TRBD1 for D (6 bases). Germline loops: CDR1 SQVTM, CDR2 ANQGSEA. The CDR3 totals 12 residues. Deletions cut 3 bases from V and 5 bases from J, with 11 bases between. The CDR3: CSVEKQGNEQYF. For the CDR3, the DNA is TGCAGCGTTGAGAAACAGGGAAACGAGCAGTACTTC.

The rearrangement links TRBV6-1 to TRBJ1-6; 9 bases are a match to TRBD1. This CDR3 comprises 15 residues. Germline lookup yields CDR1 MNHNS and CDR2 SASEGT. Trimming took 7 bases from V and 7 from J; bases not matched to a gene: 8. CDR3 coding DNA: TGTGCCAGCATTCTCCGGGACAGGGTCAATTCACCCCTCCACTTT. As protein: CASILRDRVNSPLHF.

The chain employs TRBV18 and TRBJ1-2, with D uncertain. V was clipped by 3 bases and J by 3 bases, with 14 bases between them. The CDR3 covers 15 residues. Germline values: CDR1 KGHSH, CDR2 LQKENI. Here the CDR3 reads CASSPSPIRDYGYTF. The CDR3 bases are TGTGCCAGCTCACCTTCTCCAATTCGAGACTATGGCTACACCTTC. Complete variable domain (other parts from reference TRBV18 and TRBJ1-2): NAGVMQNPRHLVRRRGQEARLRCSPMKGHSHVYWYRQLPEEGLKFMVYLQKENIIDESGMPKERFSAEFPKEGPSILRIQQVVRGDSAAYFCASSPSPIRDYGYTFGSGTRLTVV.

In regard to this clone: This sample includes further DNA sequences coding for the same CDR3. V usage is TRBV18 and J usage is TRBJ2-2; 8 bases line up with TRBD1. Germline values: CDR1 KGHSH, CDR2 LQKENI. V dropped 2 bases and J dropped 5; count of bases not matched to a gene: 4. The CDR3 runs to 15 residues. The DNA for the CDR3 is TGTGCCAGCTCACCAAGGACAGGGAATACCGGGGAGCTGTTTTTT. Its translation is CASSPRTGNTGELFF.

The rearrangement links TRBV3-1 (or the pseudogene TRBV3-2) to TRBJ1-4; TRBD1 aligns across 7 bases. CDR1 and CDR2 (germline): LGHDT, YNNKEL (reference sequence). Trimming cost V 1 base and J 3 bases; bases outside gene matches: 2. This CDR3 has 15 residues. CDR3 loop: CASSQGGTANEKLFF. The CDR3 bases are TGTGCCAGCAGCCAAGGGGGGACAGCTAATGAAAAACTGTTTTTT.

This chain links TRBV7-9 with TRBJ2-3, with D possibly matching TRBD2 (6 bases). The CDR3 totals 14 residues. The ends were cut back, 4 bases at V and 2 bases at J, with 10 bases in the middle. Germline assignment: CDR1 SEHNR and CDR2 FQNEAQ (reference sequence). This chain's CDR3 is CASSYSGYTDTQYF. The DNA for the CDR3 is TGTGCCAGCAGCTATAGCGGATACACAGATACGCAGTATTTT.

This chain links TRBV10-1 with TRBJ2-2; 11 bases are a match to TRBD2. CDR1 is WNHNN, CDR2 SYGVQD, per germline (reference sequence). V shed 4 bases, J shed 1 base, and the junction held 2 bases outside the gene matches. CDR3 size: 16 residues. CDR3 DNA: TGCGCCAGCAGTGTAACTAGCGGGGGGAACACCGGGGAGCTGTTTTTT. Translation gives CASSVTSGGNTGELFF.

The chain combines TRBV10-3 with TRBJ1-5; 9 bases are a match to TRBD1. This CDR3 spans 13 amino acids. V dropped 8 bases and J dropped 4; count of bases not matched to a gene: 3. Per germline, CDR1 ENHRY and CDR2 SYGVKD. The DNA of the CDR3 is TGTGCCATCCGGGACAGGGAAAATCAGCCCCAGCATTTT. Amino acids: CAIRDRENQPQHF.

The chain recombines TRBV5-1 with TRBJ1-2; 8 bases align to TRBD1. The CDR3 sequence is 13 residues long. CDR1 is SGHRS, CDR2 YFSETQ, per germline. The junction had 2 bases not matched to a gene; V was cut back by 4 bases and J by 3 bases. The CDR3 protein is CASSTTGDYGYTF. CDR3 in DNA: TGCGCCAGCAGCACGACAGGGGACTATGGCTACACCTTC.

Only one count was recorded for this clone. The chain links TRBV29-1 to TRBJ2-1; TRBD1 agrees at 11 bases. CDR3 length equals 14 residues. V trimming: 6 bases; J trimming: 10 bases; junction bases outside the gene matches: 11. Germline loops: CDR1 SQVTM, CDR2 ANQGSEA. The CDR3 coding sequence is TGCAGCGTCGATGGACAGGGGGCCTTCAGGGAGCAGTTCTTC. Translated: CSVDGQGAFREQFF.